Sequencing of this TCR beta chain was carried out in a study of vaccination and CD4 T cells after COVID-19. Background on the study: Convalescent patients, SARS-CoV-2 positive by nasal swab PCR, comprised under 10 mild cases and one severe case.

This clonotype was observed a handful of times. The antigen remains undetermined. With V trimmed by 4 bases and J by 4 bases, 12 bases remained unmatched. The CDR3 sequence is 18 residues long. The germline gives CDR1 KGHDR, CDR2 SFDVKD. Sequenced with the Oncomine TCR Beta short-read assay was DNA taken from cultured CD4+ T cells. TCRdb analysed the PCR reads with MiXCR anew, one entry per CDR3 protein. The sample records almost 6,000 distinct CDR3 sequences, about three fifths being singletons. Noted treatment: roughly 11-day PBMC culture with coronavirus spike peptide pools or control peptides (ViraFEST assay).

The TCR was taken from a human donor who had recovered from COVID-19. The chain has TRBV24-1 and TRBJ2-5; 12 positions match TRBD1. Sequenced sample: CD4+ T cells from blood, cultured in vitro. This CDR3 is CATSDTRGQGASGETQYF. The DNA of the CDR3 is TGTGCCACCAGTGACACCCGGGGACAGGGGGCGTCGGGAGAGACCCAGTACTTC.